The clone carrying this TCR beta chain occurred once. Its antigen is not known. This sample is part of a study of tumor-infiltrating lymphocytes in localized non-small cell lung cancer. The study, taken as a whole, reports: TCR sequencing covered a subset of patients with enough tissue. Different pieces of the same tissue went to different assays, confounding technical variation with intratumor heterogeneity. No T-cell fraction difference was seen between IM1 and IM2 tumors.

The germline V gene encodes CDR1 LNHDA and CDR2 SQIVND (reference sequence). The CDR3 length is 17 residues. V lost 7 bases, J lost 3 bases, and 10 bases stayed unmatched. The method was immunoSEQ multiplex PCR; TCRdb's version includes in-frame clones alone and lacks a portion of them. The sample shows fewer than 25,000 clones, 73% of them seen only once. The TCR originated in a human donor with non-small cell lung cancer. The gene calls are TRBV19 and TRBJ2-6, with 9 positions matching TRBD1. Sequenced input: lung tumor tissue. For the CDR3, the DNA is TGTGCCAGTACCAGGGACAGGGACTCCTTTGGGGCCAACGTCCTGACTTTC. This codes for CASTRDRDSFGANVLTF.